This T cell receptor beta chain emerged from a study of pediatric ulcerative colitis. V lost 0 bases, J lost 5 bases, and 6 bases stayed unmatched. In germline, CDR1 is GTSNPN, CDR2 SVGIG (reference sequence). This CDR3 has 15 residues. The rectum was sampled with one to two pinch biopsies at colonoscopy. Findings and limits, study-wide: Clonal expansions reduced rectal repertoire diversity in acute severe colitis.

TCRdb's table, derived via immunoSEQ multiplex PCR, lists solely in-frame clones and lacks some. The sample consists of 30,000 to 40,000 clones, roughly 82% of them appearing once. A note on this clone: What it recognizes is unknown.

Sequenced sample: gut tissue. This clonotype was obtained from a boy between 5 and 17 years old with severe ulcerative colitis. The chain recombines TRBV30 with TRBJ1-4; 7 nucleotides line up with TRBD1. CDR3 sequence (DNA): TGTGCCTGGAGTGTCGAGACAGGGACGAATGAAAAACTGTTTTTT. Its translation: CAWSVETGTNEKLFF.